Listed here is a single T cell receptor beta chain. A much larger clonotype is one base distant, so this may be a read error. This record comes from a study of blood T cells in healthy people across ages. Together with a sample-barcoded 5' primer, a J-beta primer mix was included in a second PCR lasting about 7 to 12 cycles. TCRdb fed the 5' RACE reads into MiXCR, producing one record per CDR3 protein. Of 580,000 or so distinct CDR3 sequences in the sample, around 50% are singletons; the top ten hold under 30%. The germline V and J ends were trimmed by 6 bases and 3 bases, with 16 bases remaining between them. The CDR3 is made up of 15 amino acids. Ten milliliters of peripheral blood were drawn from each donor into EDTA-treated tubes.

This sequence originates from an elderly man in good health. The sequenced sample was blood. The chain employs TRBV12-3 or TRBV12-4 and TRBJ2-3; TRBD2 is a possible D gene (6 bases). The CDR3 region has the DNA TGTGCCAGCAGCAGGACGGGGGTCAGAACAGATACGCAGTATTTT. Residues: CASSRTGVRTDTQYF.